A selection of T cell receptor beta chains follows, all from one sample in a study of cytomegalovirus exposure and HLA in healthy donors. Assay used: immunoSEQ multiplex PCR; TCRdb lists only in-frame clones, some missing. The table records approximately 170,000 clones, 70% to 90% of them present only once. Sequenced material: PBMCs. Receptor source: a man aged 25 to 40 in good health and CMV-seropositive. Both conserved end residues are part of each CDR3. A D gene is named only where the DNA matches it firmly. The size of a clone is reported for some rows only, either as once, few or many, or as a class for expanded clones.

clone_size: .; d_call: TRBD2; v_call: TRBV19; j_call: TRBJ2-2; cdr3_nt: TGTGCCAGTGGGGGACTAGCGGGAGTCTCCGGGGAGCTGTTTTTT; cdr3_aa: CASGGLAGVSGELFF
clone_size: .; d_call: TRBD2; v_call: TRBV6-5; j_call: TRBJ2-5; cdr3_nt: TGTGCCAGCAGCAGGACTAGCTCGGGAGAGACCCAGTACTTC; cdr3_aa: CASSRTSSGETQYF
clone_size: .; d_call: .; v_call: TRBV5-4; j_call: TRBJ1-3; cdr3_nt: TGTGCCAGCAGCTTACAGGGTACTGGAAACACCATATATTTT; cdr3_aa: CASSLQGTGNTIYF
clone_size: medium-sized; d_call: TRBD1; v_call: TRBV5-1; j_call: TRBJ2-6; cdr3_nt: TGCGCCAGCCGGGACAGGGAGCGCTCTGGGGCCAACGTCCTGACTTTC; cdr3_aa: CASRDRERSGANVLTF
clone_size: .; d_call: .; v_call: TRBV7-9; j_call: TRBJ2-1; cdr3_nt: TGTGCCAGCAGCTTAAAGAGCCGGTGGGAGAGCTCCTACAATGAGCAGTTCTTC; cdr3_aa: CASSLKSRWESSYNEQFF
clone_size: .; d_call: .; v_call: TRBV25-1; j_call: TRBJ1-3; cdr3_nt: TGTGCCAGCAGTCTGGGACACTTCAGCTCTGGAAACACCATATATTTT; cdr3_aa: CASSLGHFSSGNTIYF
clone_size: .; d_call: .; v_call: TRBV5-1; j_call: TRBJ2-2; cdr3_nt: TGCGCCAGCAGATTCGGGGCGAACACCGGGGAGCTGTTTTTT; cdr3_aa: CASRFGANTGELFF
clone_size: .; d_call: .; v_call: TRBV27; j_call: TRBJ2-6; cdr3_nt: TGTGCCAGCACCACTAAGGGGAGGGGACAAATCCGGTTTGGGGCCAACGTCCTGACTTTC; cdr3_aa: CASTTKGRGQIRFGANVLTF
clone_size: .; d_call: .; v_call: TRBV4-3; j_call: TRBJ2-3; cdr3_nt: TGCGCCAGCAGCCAAGACAGCGGAGGGGCGGCAGATACGCAGTATTTT; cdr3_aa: CASSQDSGGAADTQYF
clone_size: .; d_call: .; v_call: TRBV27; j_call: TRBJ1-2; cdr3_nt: TGTGCCAGCAGTTTATCCCCAGGGAACTATGGCTACACCTTC; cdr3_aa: CASSLSPGNYGYTF
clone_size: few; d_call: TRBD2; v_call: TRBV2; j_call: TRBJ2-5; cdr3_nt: TGTGCCAGCAGTGATGGGGGGGTTTTCGGCGCAGAGACCCAGTACTTC; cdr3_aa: CASSDGGVFGAETQYF
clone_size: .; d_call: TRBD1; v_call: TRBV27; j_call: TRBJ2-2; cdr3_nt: TGTGCCAGCAGTCCGGACAGGGGGTTCACCGGGGAGCTGTTTTTT; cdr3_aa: CASSPDRGFTGELFF
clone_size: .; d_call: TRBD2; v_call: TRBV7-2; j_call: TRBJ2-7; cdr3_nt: TGTGCCAGCAGCTTAGGGACTAGCGGGATTACCTACGAGCAGTACTTC; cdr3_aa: CASSLGTSGITYEQYF
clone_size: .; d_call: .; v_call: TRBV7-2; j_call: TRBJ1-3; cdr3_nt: TGTGCCAGCAGCTTACGGGACAACAAGAACACCATATATTTT; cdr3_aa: CASSLRDNKNTIYF
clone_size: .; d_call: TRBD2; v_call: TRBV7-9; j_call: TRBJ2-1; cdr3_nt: TGTGCCAGCAGCTTAACACTAGCGGAAGAGCAGTTCTTC; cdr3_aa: CASSLTLAEEQFF
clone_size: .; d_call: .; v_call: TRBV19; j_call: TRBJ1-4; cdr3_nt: TGTGCCAGTAGTATGGAGGACGGATGGGGTCTTCAAGAAAAACTGTTTTTT; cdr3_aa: CASSMEDGWGLQEKLFF
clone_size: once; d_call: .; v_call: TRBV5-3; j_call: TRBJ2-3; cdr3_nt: TGTGCCAGAAGCTTGGGGGTAGACGGGACAGATACGCAGTATTTT; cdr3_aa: CARSLGVDGTDTQYF
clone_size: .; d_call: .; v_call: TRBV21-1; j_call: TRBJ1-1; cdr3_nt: TGTGCCAGCAGCCGAGGGCTCCGGCACACTGAAGCTTTCTTT; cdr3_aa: CASSRGLRHTEAFF
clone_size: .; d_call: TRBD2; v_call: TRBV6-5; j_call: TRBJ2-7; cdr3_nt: TGTGCCAGCAGTTATAAGGTCCGGGAGGTTGCGGGTACGAACTTC; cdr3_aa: CASSYKVREVAGTNF
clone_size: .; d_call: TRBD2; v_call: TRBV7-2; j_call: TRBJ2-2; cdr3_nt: TGTGCCAGCAGCCCCCGACTAGCGGGAGATCCCGGGGAGCTGTTTTTT; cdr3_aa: CASSPRLAGDPGELFF
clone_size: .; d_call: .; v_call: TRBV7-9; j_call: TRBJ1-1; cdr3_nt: TGTTCCAGCAGCTTAGACGGAGGGCTTAGGGAAGCTTTCTTT; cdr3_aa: CSSSLDGGLREAFF
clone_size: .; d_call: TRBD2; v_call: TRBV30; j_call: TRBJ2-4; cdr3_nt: TGTGCCTGGAGTGTAGGGTTTAGCGGGGCCAAAAACATTCAGTACTTC; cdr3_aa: CAWSVGFSGAKNIQYF
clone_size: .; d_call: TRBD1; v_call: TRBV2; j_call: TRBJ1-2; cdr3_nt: TGTGCCAGCACCGACAGGGCTAACTATGGCTACACCTTC; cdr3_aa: CASTDRANYGYTF
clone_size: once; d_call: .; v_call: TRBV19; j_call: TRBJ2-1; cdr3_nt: TGTGCCAGTAGTATAGCGGTCTACAATGAGCAGTTCTTC; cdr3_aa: CASSIAVYNEQFF
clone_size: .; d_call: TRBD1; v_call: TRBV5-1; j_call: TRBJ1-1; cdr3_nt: TGCGCCAGCAGCTTGGATACAGGGGTAACTGAAGCTTTCTTT; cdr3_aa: CASSLDTGVTEAFF
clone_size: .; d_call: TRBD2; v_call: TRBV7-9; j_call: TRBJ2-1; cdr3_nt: TGTGCCAGCAGCCATGTAGCGGGGGGAAACAATGAGCAGTTCTTC; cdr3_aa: CASSHVAGGNNEQFF
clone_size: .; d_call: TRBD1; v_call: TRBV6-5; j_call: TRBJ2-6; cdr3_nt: TGTGCCAGCAGTTACCGACAGGGCTTCGGGGCCGACGTCCTGACTTTC; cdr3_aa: CASSYRQGFGADVLTF
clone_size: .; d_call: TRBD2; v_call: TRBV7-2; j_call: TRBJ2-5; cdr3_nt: TGTGCCAGCAGCTCTGTTGGGGGGGGAGAGACCCAGTACTTC; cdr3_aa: CASSSVGGGETQYF
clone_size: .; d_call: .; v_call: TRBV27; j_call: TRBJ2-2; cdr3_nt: TGTGCCAGCAGTTTGGTGGGGCGGACCCACACCGGGGAGCTGTTTTTT; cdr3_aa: CASSLVGRTHTGELFF
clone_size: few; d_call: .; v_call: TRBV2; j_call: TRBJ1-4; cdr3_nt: TGTGCCAGCAGCGGAGGGAGTTATCCGTTTTTT; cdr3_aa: CASSGGSYPFF
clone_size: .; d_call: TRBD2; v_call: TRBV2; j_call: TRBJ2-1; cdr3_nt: TGTGCCAGCAGTGATTGGGCGAGAATAAAAAAGCGGGAGAGCAATGAGCAGTTCTTC; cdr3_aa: CASSDWARIKKRESNEQFF
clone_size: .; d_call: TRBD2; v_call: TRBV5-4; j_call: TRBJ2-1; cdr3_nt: TGTGCCAGCAGCTTGGGTGGTAAGCGGGGGGATGAGCAGTTCTTC; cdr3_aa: CASSLGGKRGDEQFF